Below, one T cell receptor (beta chain) is given with its context. Source study methods: Amplification from reference gene primers served as the basis for estimated nucleated cell counts. The repertoire was sequenced with immunoSEQ multiplex PCR; TCRdb's copy has only in-frame clones and lacks some. For V, J and clone size, that table is used; D and trimming come from the DNA. The repertoire holds around 80,000 clones, with 82% as singletons. This entry belongs to a study of blood T cell repertoires in COVID-19. Across the whole study: Sources were T cells, B-cell-depleted T cells, or PBMCs; the material itself was cDNA or gDNA.

Germline CDR1 SGHVS, CDR2 FQNEAQ. The CDR3 sequence is 11 residues long. Trimming removed 5 bases from V and 16 bases from J; junction bases left unmatched: 6. The chain joins TRBV7-8 to TRBJ2-1; 9 bases fit TRBD1. The source of this sequence is a man at least 80 years old with acute or convalescent COVID-19. Sequences were obtained from peripheral blood. Here the CDR3 DNA reads TGTGCCAGCAGCCCTGACAGGGGGGTATTCTTC. Its protein is CASSPDRGVFF.